A selection of T cell receptor beta chains follows, all from one sample in a study of T cells in Graves' hyperthyroidism and ophthalmopathy. One entry per CDR3 protein results from TCRdb running MiXCR on the multiplex PCR reads. This sample has some 720,000 distinct CDR3 sequences, with roughly 15% found just once. The sample was blood. The origin of the receptors is a young man with Graves' hyperthyroidism. CDR3s include the opening cysteine and the closing phenylalanine or tryptophan. Fields, in order: D gene, J gene, V gene, clone size, CDR3 protein, CDR3 DNA. The D gene is left open where the match is weak. Not all rows give a size; the values are once, few, many and, for expanded clones, a class.

>NA|TRBJ2-7|TRBV3-1|NA
CASSQGRGFTRASYEQYF
TGTGCCAGCAGCCAAGGCAGAGGTTTTACACGAGCCTCTTACGAGCAGTACTTC
>NA|TRBJ1-1|TRBV11-2|few
CASSLAGRVGPTEAFF
TGTGCCAGCAGCTTGGCGGGCCGGGTAGGTCCCACTGAAGCTTTCTTT
>NA|TRBJ2-3|TRBV11-3|many
CASSYERAVDTQYF
TGTGCCAGCAGCTATGAGCGGGCGGTAGATACGCAGTATTTT
>NA|TRBJ2-3|TRBV12-3/TRBV12-4|many
CASSTNRDFTDTQYF
TGTGCCAGCAGCACGAACAGGGATTTCACAGATACGCAGTATTTT
>TRBD1|TRBJ1-5|TRBV6-1|NA
CASNCRQGVSQPQHF
TGTGCCAGCAACTGCAGACAGGGGGTTAGTCAGCCCCAGCATTTT
>NA|TRBJ2-7|TRBV5-5|NA
CASSLYSKQYF
TGTGCCAGCAGCCTCTATAGTAAGCAGTACTTC
>TRBD2|TRBJ2-2|TRBV18|few
CASSPPAREAGELFF
TGTGCCAGCTCACCACCGGCGCGGGAGGCCGGGGAGCTGTTTTTT
>NA|TRBJ1-1|TRBV3-1|many
CASSPADGVVTEAFF
TGTGCCAGCAGCCCCGCAGACGGTGTTGTCACTGAAGCTTTCTTT
>NA|TRBJ2-7|TRBV20-1|many
CSATKTDGTLSSYEQYF
TGCAGTGCTACCAAGACTGACGGGACGCTGAGCTCCTACGAGCAGTACTTC
>NA|TRBJ1-1|TRBV6-1|many
CASTPGPGRAEAFF
TGTGCCAGCACCCCGGGACCCGGGAGGGCTGAAGCTTTCTTT
>NA|TRBJ1-5|TRBV28|NA
CASSLDQPKHF
TGTGCCAGCAGTCTGGATCAGCCCAAGCATTTT
>NA|TRBJ1-1|TRBV7-2|NA
CASSLATALNTEAFF
TGTGCCAGCAGCTTAGCGACAGCCTTGAACACTGAAGCTTTCTTT
>NA|TRBJ1-5|TRBV6-1|many
CASSLRRYNQPQHF
TGTGCCAGCAGCCTACGGCGGTACAATCAGCCCCAGCATTTT
>NA|TRBJ2-2|TRBV6-1|NA
CASREGTANTGELFF
TGTGCCAGCAGGGAGGGGACTGCTAATACCGGGGAGCTGTTTTTT
>TRBD1|TRBJ1-5|TRBV28|many
CASSPRTGRRQPQHF
TGTGCCAGCAGCCCCAGGACAGGGAGGCGTCAGCCCCAGCATTTT
>TRBD1|TRBJ2-7|TRBV28|NA
CATRGQGIYEQYF
TGTGCCACTAGGGGACAGGGGATTTACGAGCAGTACTTC
>NA|TRBJ2-5|TRBV7-2|many
CASSLGPEETQYF
TGTGCCAGCAGCTTGGGCCCTGAAGAGACCCAGTACTTC
>NA|TRBJ2-3|TRBV2|many
CASRWREATDTQYF
TGTGCCAGCAGATGGAGGGAGGCCACAGATACGCAGTATTTT
>NA|TRBJ1-3|TRBV7-8|NA
CASSLAQGTIYF
TGTGCCAGCAGCTTAGCCCAAGGCACCATATATTTT
>NA|TRBJ2-7|TRBV6-6|few
CASSYSLELPHYEQYF
TGTGCCAGCAGTTACTCCCTGGAGCTCCCGCACTACGAGCAGTACTTC
>TRBD2|TRBJ2-7|TRBV6-9|NA
CASSTSGAGGYEQYF
TGCGCCAGTTCAACGTCCGGCGCGGGAGGATACGAGCAGTACTTC
>NA|TRBJ2-5|TRBV20-1|NA
CSARAGRRVEETQYF
TGCAGTGCTAGAGCGGGACGGAGGGTAGAAGAGACCCAGTACTTC
>TRBD2|TRBJ2-7|TRBV20-1|few
CSARGDLADSLYEQYF
TGCAGTGCTAGGGGGGACCTAGCGGATTCTCTCTACGAGCAGTACTTC
>TRBD1|TRBJ1-5|TRBV18|many
CASSQTDRDNQPQHF
TGTGCCAGCTCACAGACGGACAGGGACAATCAGCCCCAGCATTTT
>NA|TRBJ2-1|TRBV27|NA
CASSLSLAEYNEQFF
TGTGCCAGCAGTTTATCGCTAGCCGAGTACAATGAGCAGTTCTTC
>NA|TRBJ2-2|TRBV15|NA
CATSRFTGAGELFF
TGTGCCACCAGCAGATTCACCGGAGCCGGGGAGCTGTTTTTT
>NA|TRBJ2-1|TRBV19|NA
CASSIPGVGAYNEQFF
TGTGCCAGTAGTATACCAGGGGTGGGAGCCTACAATGAGCAGTTCTTC
>NA|TRBJ1-5|TRBV19|few
CASSIGRVRGSAQHF
TGTGCCAGTAGTATTGGGCGGGTAAGGGGATCGGCCCAGCATTTT